This is a list of T cell receptor beta chains from one sample in a study of cytomegalovirus exposure and HLA in healthy donors. TCRdb's copy holds only in-frame clones and misses some; the assay was immunoSEQ multiplex PCR. The profile shows about 98,000 clones, 87% of them singletons. Input material: PBMCs. Every receptor here comes from a woman aged 25-40 years in good health and CMV-seronegative. CDR3s include the opening cysteine and the closing phenylalanine or tryptophan. The D gene is left open where the match is weak. The size of a clone is reported for some rows only, either as once, few or many, or as a class for expanded clones.

cdr3_length,clone_size,v_call,d_call,j_call,cdr3_aa,cdr3_nt
18,.,TRBV4-1,.,TRBJ1-1,CASSQRRALGAMNTEAFF,TGCGCCAGCAGCCAGAGACGGGCTCTGGGGGCGATGAACACTGAAGCTTTCTTT
15,.,TRBV19,.,TRBJ1-1,CASSSLLARNTEAFF,TGTGCCAGTAGTAGTCTTCTGGCCAGGAACACTGAAGCTTTCTTT
14,once,TRBV5-1,TRBD1,TRBJ2-1,CASGPGQGGNEQFF,TGCGCCAGCGGCCCGGGACAGGGTGGAAATGAGCAGTTCTTC
14,.,TRBV28,.,TRBJ1-4,CASSQGRTQGKLFF,TGTGCCAGCAGCCAAGGACGGACCCAGGGAAAACTGTTTTTT
14,.,TRBV28,.,TRBJ1-1,CASSLLQGGTEAFF,TGTGCCAGCAGTTTATTACAGGGCGGCACTGAAGCTTTCTTT
15,.,TRBV27,.,TRBJ1-4,CASSLNSGRNEKLFF,TGTGCCAGCAGTTTGAATTCAGGGAGGAATGAAAAACTGTTTTTT
13,.,TRBV7-9,.,TRBJ1-1,CASSLGDINPAFF,TGTGCCAGCAGCTTAGGGGACATTAATCCGGCTTTCTTT
17,once,TRBV21-1,.,TRBJ2-7,CASGNGTGTSPSYEQYF,TGTGCCAGCGGGAATGGGACAGGGACCTCACCCTCCTACGAGCAGTACTTC
19,.,TRBV5-1,TRBD1,TRBJ2-2,CASSLDRGRPPLDTGELFF,TGCGCCAGCAGCTTGGACAGGGGGCGCCCCCCCCTTGACACCGGGGAGCTGTTTTTT
16,few,TRBV7-9,TRBD1,TRBJ1-2,CASSPQTGTAIRGYTF,TGTGCCAGCAGCCCTCAGACAGGGACTGCGATTCGTGGCTACACCTTC
18,.,TRBV11-2,TRBD1,TRBJ2-7,CASSPQGGKTGFIYEQYF,TGTGCCAGCAGCCCCCAAGGGGGCAAAACGGGATTCATATACGAGCAGTACTTC
15,.,TRBV2,TRBD1,TRBJ1-2,CASSPEQGAIYGYTF,TGTGCCAGCAGCCCCGAACAGGGGGCAATCTATGGCTACACCTTC
13,.,TRBV5-1,.,TRBJ2-1,CASSLGLRNEQFF,TGCGCCAGCAGCTTGGGACTCCGGAATGAGCAGTTCTTC
15,once,TRBV7-8,TRBD1,TRBJ2-5,CASSPYGQGSETQYF,TGTGCCAGCAGCCCTTATGGACAGGGCTCGGAGACCCAGTACTTC
17,.,TRBV7-8,.,TRBJ1-1,CASSLTMLGAKNTEAFF,TGTGCCAGCAGCTTGACAATGCTGGGCGCCAAGAACACTGAAGCTTTCTTT
16,.,TRBV5-1,TRBD1,TRBJ2-3,CASSGWGQGARDTQYF,TGCGCCAGCAGCGGATGGGGACAGGGGGCGCGAGATACGCAGTATTTT
14,.,TRBV7-2,.,TRBJ1-2,CASSQSTGDYGYTF,TGTGCCAGCAGCCAATCGACAGGAGACTATGGCTACACCTTC
15,.,TRBV2,TRBD1,TRBJ1-6,CASSATGTGTSPLHF,TGTGCCAGCAGTGCGACCGGGACAGGGACTTCACCCCTCCACTTT
12,.,TRBV10-3,TRBD1,TRBJ1-2,CAITGTGDGYTF,TGTGCCATCACCGGGACAGGGGACGGCTACACCTTC
15,.,TRBV5-1,TRBD2,TRBJ2-3,CASSLAAGGTDTQYF,TGCGCCAGCAGCTTGGCAGCGGGGGGCACAGATACGCAGTATTTT
15,once,TRBV29-1,.,TRBJ2-3,CSVERAAASTDTQYF,TGCAGCGTTGAGAGGGCGGCAGCTAGCACAGATACGCAGTATTTT
13,once,TRBV28,.,TRBJ2-7,CASRGSYSYEQYF,TGTGCCAGCAGGGGGAGTTACTCCTACGAGCAGTACTTC
14,.,TRBV7-3,TRBD1,TRBJ2-7,CASSSGTGGYEQYF,TGTGCCAGCAGCTCCGGGACAGGGGGCTACGAGCAGTACTTC
17,few,TRBV7-3,.,TRBJ2-1,CASSLTRGGTARDEQFF,TGTGCCAGCAGCTTAACGAGAGGAGGGACGGCACGCGATGAGCAGTTCTTC
11,.,TRBV5-1,.,TRBJ2-7,CASSLYYEQYF,TGCGCCAGCAGCTTATACTACGAGCAGTACTTC
17,.,TRBV18,TRBD2,TRBJ2-3,CASSPGLAGVSTDTQYF,TGTGCCAGCTCACCGGGACTAGCGGGAGTAAGCACAGATACGCAGTATTTT
17,.,TRBV4-3,TRBD2,TRBJ2-7,CASSQMAGLAGQYEQYF,TGCGCCAGCAGCCAGATGGCGGGACTAGCGGGACAGTACGAGCAGTACTTC
13,.,TRBV5-1,.,TRBJ1-1,CASSLGRGTEAFF,TGCGCCAGCAGCTTGGGGAGGGGCACTGAAGCTTTCTTT
19,.,TRBV7-9,TRBD1,TRBJ2-2,CASSSPSPGQGTNTGELFF,TGTGCCAGCAGCTCTCCATCCCCAGGACAGGGGACCAACACCGGGGAGCTGTTTTTT
14,.,TRBV10-1,TRBD2,TRBJ2-5,CATLLAGWGETQYF,TGCGCCACCTTACTAGCGGGCTGGGGGGAGACCCAGTACTTC
12,.,TRBV28,.,TRBJ1-1,CASNSAGTEAFF,TGTGCCAGCAACTCAGCAGGGACTGAAGCTTTCTTT
16,.,TRBV5-6,.,TRBJ2-7,CASSLSRSGQIYEQYF,TGTGCCAGCAGCTTGAGCCGATCGGGACAAATCTACGAGCAGTACTTC
14,.,TRBV7-8,.,TRBJ1-5,CASSLRDTYQPQHF,TGTGCCAGCAGCTTACGGGACACCTATCAGCCCCAGCATTTT
10,.,TRBV20-1,.,TRBJ1-1,CSARRGEAFF,TGCAGTGCTAGACGGGGTGAAGCTTTCTTT